The T cell receptor beta chain described here comes from a study of T-cell reconstitution after alpha-beta-depleted transplantation in children. The V gene's germline CDR1 is DFQATT and CDR2 SNEGSKA (reference sequence). V shed 4 bases and J shed 4 bases, with 16 bases lying between them. The CDR3 length is 14 residues. This clonotype was seen more than once but under ten times. Unique molecular identifiers tagged the TCRbeta library. TCRdb ran MiXCR on the PCR reads and lists one entry per CDR3 protein. The data contain about 830,000 distinct CDR3 sequences, around 15% of them singletons. The chain uses TRBV20-1 and TRBJ2-5; D might be TRBD2 (6 bases). The source was PBMCs, mostly from graft donor cells, collected 360 days after TCRalphabeta/CD19-depleted stem cell transplant. The sequence was collected from a male patient younger than 18 who had a stem cell transplant for acute lymphoblastic leukemia, so the T cells may come from the graft donor. The CDR3, as DNA: TGCAGTGCTAAACCAAGGAGGCGGGGAGAGACCCAGTACTTC. This sequence encodes CSAKPRRRGETQYF.